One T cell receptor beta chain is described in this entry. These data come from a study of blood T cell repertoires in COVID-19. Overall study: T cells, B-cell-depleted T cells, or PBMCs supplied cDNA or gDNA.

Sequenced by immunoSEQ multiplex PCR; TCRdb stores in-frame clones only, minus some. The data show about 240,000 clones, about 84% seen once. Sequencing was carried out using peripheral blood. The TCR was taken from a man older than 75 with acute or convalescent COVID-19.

This CDR3 is CASSYSSRDSGNTIYF. The CDR3 coding sequence is TGTGCCAGCAGTTACTCGAGCAGGGACAGCGGAAACACCATATATTTT. The rearrangement links TRBV6-2 or TRBV6-3 to TRBJ1-3; 7 nucleotides agree with TRBD1. V lost 0 bases to trimming and J lost 4 bases; unmatched junction nucleotides: 6. Per the germline V gene, CDR1 is MNHEY and CDR2 is SVGEGT. The CDR3 consists of 16 residues.